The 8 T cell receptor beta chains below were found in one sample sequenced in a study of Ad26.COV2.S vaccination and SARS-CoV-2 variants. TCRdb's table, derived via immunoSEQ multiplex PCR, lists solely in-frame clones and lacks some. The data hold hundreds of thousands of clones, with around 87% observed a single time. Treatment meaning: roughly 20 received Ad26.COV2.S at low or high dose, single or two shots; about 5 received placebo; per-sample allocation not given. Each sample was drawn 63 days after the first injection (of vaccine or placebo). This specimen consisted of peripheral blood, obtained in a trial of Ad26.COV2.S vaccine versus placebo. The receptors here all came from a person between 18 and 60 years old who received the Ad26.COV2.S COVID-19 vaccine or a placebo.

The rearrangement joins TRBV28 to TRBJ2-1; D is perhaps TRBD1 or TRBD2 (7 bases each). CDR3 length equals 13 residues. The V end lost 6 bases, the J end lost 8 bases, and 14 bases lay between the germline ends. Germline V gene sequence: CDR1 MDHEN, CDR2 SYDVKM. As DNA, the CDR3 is TGTGCCAGCAGCGCCCAGGGGGGGTATGAGCAGTTCTTC. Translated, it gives CASSAQGGYEQFF.

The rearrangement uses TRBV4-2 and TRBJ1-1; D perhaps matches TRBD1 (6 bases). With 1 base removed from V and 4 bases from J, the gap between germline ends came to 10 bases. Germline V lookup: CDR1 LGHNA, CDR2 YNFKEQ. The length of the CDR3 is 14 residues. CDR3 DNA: TGTGCCAGCAGCCAAGTGCAGGGGTCCACTGAAGCTTTCTTT. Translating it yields CASSQVQGSTEAFF.

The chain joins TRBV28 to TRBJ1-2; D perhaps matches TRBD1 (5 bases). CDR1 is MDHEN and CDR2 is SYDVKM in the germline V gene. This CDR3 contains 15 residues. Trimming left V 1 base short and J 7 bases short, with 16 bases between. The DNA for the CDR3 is TGTGCCAGCAGTTTATTCGCAGGGAGCTCAGGTGGCTACACCTTC. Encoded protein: CASSLFAGSSGGYTF.

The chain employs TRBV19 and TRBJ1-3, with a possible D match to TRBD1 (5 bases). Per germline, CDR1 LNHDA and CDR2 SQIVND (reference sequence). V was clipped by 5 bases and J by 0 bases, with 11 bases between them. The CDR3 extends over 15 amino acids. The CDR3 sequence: CASSVDTDSGNTIYF. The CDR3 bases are TGTGCCAGTAGTGTGGACACAGACTCTGGAAACACCATATATTTT.

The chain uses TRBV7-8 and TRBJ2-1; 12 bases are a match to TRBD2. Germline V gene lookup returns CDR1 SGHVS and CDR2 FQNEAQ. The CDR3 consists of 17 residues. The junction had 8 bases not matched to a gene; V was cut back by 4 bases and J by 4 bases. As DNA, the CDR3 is TGTGCCAGCAGCTACCCACTAGCGGGGGGCTCATACAATGAGCAGTTCTTC. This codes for CASSYPLAGGSYNEQFF.

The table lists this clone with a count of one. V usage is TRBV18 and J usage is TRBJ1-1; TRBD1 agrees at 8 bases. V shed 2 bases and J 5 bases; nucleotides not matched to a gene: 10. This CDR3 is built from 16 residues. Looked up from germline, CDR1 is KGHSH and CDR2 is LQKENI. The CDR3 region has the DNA TGTGCCAGCTCACCAGTAGAACAGGGGACAGGTACTGAAGCTTTCTTT. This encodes CASSPVEQGTGTEAFF.

The CDR3 sequence: CASSLVWGQGNQPQHF. Here the CDR3 DNA reads TGTGCCAGCAGCTTAGTTTGGGGACAGGGGAATCAGCCCCAGCATTTT. The chain is built from TRBV7-2 and TRBJ1-5; 10 nucleotides align to TRBD1. With V trimmed by 1 base and J by 4 bases, 4 bases remained unmatched. The CDR3 runs 16 residues. Germline CDR1 is SGHTA and CDR2 is FQGNSA.

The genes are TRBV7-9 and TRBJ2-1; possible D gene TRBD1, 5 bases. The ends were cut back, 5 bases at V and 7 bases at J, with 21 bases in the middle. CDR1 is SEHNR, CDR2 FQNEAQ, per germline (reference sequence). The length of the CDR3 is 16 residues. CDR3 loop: CASSRPQGTVENEQFF. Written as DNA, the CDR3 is TGTGCCAGCAGCAGACCCCAGGGCACGGTTGAAAATGAGCAGTTCTTC.